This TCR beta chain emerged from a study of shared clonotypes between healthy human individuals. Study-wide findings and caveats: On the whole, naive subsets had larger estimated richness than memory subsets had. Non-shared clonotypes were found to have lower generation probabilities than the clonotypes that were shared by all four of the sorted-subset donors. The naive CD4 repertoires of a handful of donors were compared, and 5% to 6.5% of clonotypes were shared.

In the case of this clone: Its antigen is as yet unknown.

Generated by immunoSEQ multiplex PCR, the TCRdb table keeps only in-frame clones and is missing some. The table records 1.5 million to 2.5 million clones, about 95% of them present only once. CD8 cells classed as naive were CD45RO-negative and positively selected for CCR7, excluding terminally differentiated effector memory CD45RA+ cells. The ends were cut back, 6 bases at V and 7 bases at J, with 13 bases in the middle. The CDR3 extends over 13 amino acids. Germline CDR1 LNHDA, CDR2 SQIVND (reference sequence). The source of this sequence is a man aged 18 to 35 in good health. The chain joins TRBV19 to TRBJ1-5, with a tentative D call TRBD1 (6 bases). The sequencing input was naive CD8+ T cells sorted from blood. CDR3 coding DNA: TGTGCCAGTAGCCCTATTGGGGGCCAGCCCCAGCATTTT. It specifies CASSPIGGQPQHF.